These 8 T cell receptor beta chains were sequenced from one sample in a study of graft-versus-host responses after intestinal transplantation. No antigen has been identified for these receptors. Sequencing used immunoSEQ multiplex PCR; TCRdb keeps in-frame clones, though not all of them. The data show 95,000 to 110,000 clones, less than 90% seen once. The sequenced sample was unstimulated CD4+ T cells sorted from spleen or lymph node cells, obtained before intestinal transplant. These receptors were collected from a human donor who received an intestinal transplant.

V is TRBV18 and J is TRBJ2-7; TRBD1 aligns across 8 bases. Germline CDR1 and CDR2: KGHSH and LQKENI. The CDR3 covers 15 residues. The V segment lost 1 base and the J segment 6 bases; nucleotides outside the gene matches: 8. The CDR3 nucleotides are TGTGCCAGCTCACCACAGGGCAGGGGGCCCACCGAGCAGTACTTC. Protein sequence: CASSPQGRGPTEQYF.

This chain joins TRBV28 and TRBJ1-5, with D possibly matching TRBD1 (5 bases). The CDR3 is 15 residues long. CDR1 is MDHEN and CDR2 is SYDVKM in the germline V gene. The V end lost 5 bases, the J end lost 12 bases, and 23 bases lay between the germline ends. The CDR3 sequence is CASSGAGQGVFVQHF. Here the CDR3 DNA reads TGTGCCAGCAGTGGGGCCGGACAAGGGGTTTTTGTCCAGCATTTT.

The rearrangement links TRBV21-1 to TRBJ2-1; the DNA was not compared with TRBD2, the D call given in the table. TRBV21-1 is listed as a pseudogene. The CDR3 contains 16 residues. The CDR3 coding sequence is TGTGCCAGCAGCAACGGTAGCGGGAGGAACTACAATGAGCAGTTCTTC. Amino acid sequence: CASSNGSGRNYNEQFF.

This chain links TRBV6-5 with TRBJ1-2; D call uncertain. The CDR3 sequence is 13 residues long. Deletions cut 4 bases from V and 5 bases from J, with 11 bases between. In germline, CDR1 is MNHEY, CDR2 SVGAGI. CDR3 amino acids: CASSFDWAYGYTF. The DNA of the CDR3 is TGTGCCAGCAGTTTTGATTGGGCTTATGGCTACACCTTC.

The V call is TRBV7-3, the J call TRBJ2-1; the match to TRBD1 covers 9 bases. CDR1 and CDR2 (germline): SGHTA, FQGTGA. The CDR3 spans 16 residues. With 5 bases clipped from V and 5 bases from J, the junction kept 10 bases outside the gene matches. CDR3 DNA: TGTGCCAGCAGCCTAATACCGACAGGGGGGGACAATGAGCAGTTCTTC. Residues: CASSLIPTGGDNEQFF.

The chain carries TRBV10-3 and TRBJ1-1; the D gene is possibly TRBD1 (6 bases). CDR3 size: 12 residues. Germline V gene sequence: CDR1 ENHRY, CDR2 SYGVKD. Trimming shortened V by 3 bases and J by 8 bases, and 10 bases separated the two germline ends. In DNA, the CDR3 is TGTGCCATCAGTGAACAGGGATTCGAAGCTTTCTTT. Translation: CAISEQGFEAFF.

A single count supports this clone. The chain is built from TRBV28 and TRBJ2-2; D remains unclear. Per germline, CDR1 MDHEN and CDR2 SYDVKM. The CDR3 runs 15 residues. Trimming removed 2 bases at V and 0 bases at J, with 7 bases between. The CDR3 nucleotides are TGTGCCAGCAGTTTAGGCCAGTCGAACACCGGGGAGCTGTTTTTT. Amino acids: CASSLGQSNTGELFF.

This sequence joins TRBV4-2 and TRBJ2-2, with 8 nucleotides matching TRBD1. Germline CDR1 LGHNA, CDR2 YNFKEQ. V dropped 4 bases and J dropped 0; count of bases not matched to a gene: 4. This CDR3 has 16 residues. The CDR3 is CASSRRQGTNTGELFF. The CDR3 DNA reads as TGTGCCAGCAGCCGTCGACAGGGGACGAACACCGGGGAGCTGTTTTTT.